The next 8 T cell receptor beta chains were all read from a single sample in a study of a mutant IDH1 vaccine in newly diagnosed glioma. The time point here: baseline, week 1 (first vaccination visit). Treatment here: pre-vaccination baseline after standard-of-care therapy. Assay: immunoSEQ multiplex PCR; the TCRdb copy retains only in-frame clones and omits some. This table holds about 98,000 clones, roughly 90% found once. The starting material was PBMCs, obtained from a glioma patient treated with radiotherapy, temozolomide or both. The receptors here all came from a woman between 50 and 59 years old with glioma.

V usage is TRBV14 and J usage is TRBJ1-1, with D hard to call. Per germline, CDR1 SGHDN and CDR2 FVKESK. V shed 0 bases and J shed 0 bases, with 8 bases lying between them. The CDR3 length is 15 residues. The DNA for the CDR3 is TGTGCCAGCAGCCAAGATCTGGATATGAACACTGAAGCTTTCTTT. This sequence encodes CASSQDLDMNTEAFF.

The chain has TRBV30 and TRBJ2-7, with D tentatively TRBD1 or TRBD2 (6 bases each). The CDR3 totals 15 residues. Trimming pared 3 bases from V and 3 bases from J, leaving 18 bases between. Germline V gene lookup returns CDR1 GTSNPN and CDR2 SVGIG (reference sequence). This CDR3 reads CAWRGGGRGGYEQYF. As DNA, the CDR3 is TGTGCCTGGAGAGGAGGAGGCAGGGGAGGCTACGAGCAGTACTTC. Looking up the rest from reference TRBV30 and TRBJ2-7 gives the full variable domain: SQTIHQWPATLVQPVGSPLSLECTVEGTSNPNLYWYRQAAGRGLQLLFYSVGIGQISSEVPQNLSASRPQDRQFILSSKKLLLSDSGFYLCAWRGGGRGGYEQYFGPGTRLTVT.

The V gene is TRBV5-4, the J gene TRBJ2-1; tentative D call: TRBD1 (6 bases). Trimming pared 0 bases from V and 4 bases from J, leaving 8 bases between. This CDR3 spans 14 amino acids. CDR1 and CDR2 (germline): SGHNT, YYREEE (reference sequence). The CDR3 bases are TGTGCCAGCAGCTTGGAACAGGGTTACAATGAGCAGTTCTTC. It yields the protein CASSLEQGYNEQFF. The whole variable domain, remainder taken from reference TRBV5-4 and TRBJ2-1, is ETGVTQSPTHLIKTRGQQVTLRCSSQSGHNTVSWYQQALGQGPQFIFQYYREEENGRGNFPPRFSGLQFPNYSSELNVNALELDDSALYLCASSLEQGYNEQFFGPGTRLTVL.

The chain combines TRBV6-5 with TRBJ2-7, with a possible D match to TRBD2 (6 bases). The V gene's germline CDR1 is MNHEY and CDR2 SVGAGI. Trimming pared 2 bases from V and 3 bases from J, leaving 14 bases between. The CDR3 sequence is 15 residues long. Written as DNA, the CDR3 is TGTGCCAGCAGTTACCAGCCGCGCGGGGACTACGAGCAGTACTTC. Its translation: CASSYQPRGDYEQYF.

The J gene is TRBJ2-7, the V gene TRBV5-8, with TRBD2 matching over 11 bases. This CDR3 is built from 15 residues. Looked up from germline, CDR1 is SGHTS and CDR2 is YDEGEE. After removal of 4 bases from V and 6 bases from J, the junction contained 9 bases not matched to a gene. CDR3 sequence: CASSAELAGAPEQYF. CDR3 DNA: TGTGCCAGCAGCGCCGAACTAGCGGGAGCCCCCGAGCAGTACTTC. The full variable domain, with the rest looked up from reference TRBV5-8 and TRBJ2-7, is EAGVTQSPTHLIKTRGQQATLRCSPISGHTSVYWYQQALGLGLQFLLWYDEGEERNRGNFPPRFSGRQFPNYSSELNVNALELEDSALYLCASSAELAGAPEQYFGPGTRLTVT.

The V call is TRBV4-2, the J call TRBJ1-5; 9 bases agree with TRBD1. The CDR3 has 14 amino acids. J lost 4 bases, V lost 3 bases, and 1 base had no gene match. In germline, CDR1 is LGHNA, CDR2 YNFKEQ. The CDR3 nucleotides read TGTGCCAGCAGCCACGACAGGGGGAATCAGCCCCAGCATTTT. Translating it yields CASSHDRGNQPQHF.

The V call is TRBV7-8, the J call TRBJ2-7, with 10 bases fitting TRBD2. J was trimmed by 3 bases and V by 7 bases; bases with no gene match: 15. The CDR3 runs 17 residues. The germline V gene encodes CDR1 SGHVS and CDR2 FQNEAQ. In DNA form, the CDR3 reads TGTGCCAGCACCAAGACCCGGTCCCTAGCGGGAGTCTACGAGCAGTACTTC. It specifies CASTKTRSLAGVYEQYF.

This chain uses TRBV9 with TRBJ1-2, with a possible D match to TRBD1 (5 bases). The V gene lost 0 bases and the J gene lost 7 bases, with 10 bases spanning the gap. The CDR3 length is 13 residues. Germline values: CDR1 SGDLS, CDR2 YYNGEE. In DNA form, the CDR3 reads TGTGCCAGCAGCGTAGGGGCAGGGTTTGGCTACACCTTC. This sequence encodes CASSVGAGFGYTF. Together with reference TRBV9 and TRBJ1-2, the CDR3 gives the full variable domain: DSGVTQTPKHLITATGQRVTLRCSPRSGDLSVYWYQQSLDQGLQFLIQYYNGEERAKGNILERFSAQQFPDLHSELNLSSLELGDSALYFCASSVGAGFGYTFGSGTRLTVV.